Each of the 27 T cell receptor beta chains below was sequenced from the same sample in a study of blood T cell repertoires in COVID-19. Here immunoSEQ multiplex PCR was the method, and the copy in TCRdb shows in-frame clones only, minus some. Seen here are over 45,000 clones, roughly 90% observed once, and the top ten hold around 30%. The sequencing sample was made of peripheral blood. These receptors came from a woman aged 80 or over with acute or convalescent COVID-19.

This clone was observed a few times. The chain links TRBV5-1 to TRBJ1-3, with TRBD1 matching 7 bases. CDR1 and CDR2 from the germline V gene are SGHRS and YFSETQ. The V gene end was trimmed by 3 bases and the J gene end by 0 bases; junction bases not matched to a gene: 3. The CDR3 extends over 15 amino acids. The CDR3 loop is CASSSTGDSGNTIYF. CDR3 coding DNA: TGCGCCAGCAGCTCCACAGGGGACTCTGGAAACACCATATATTTT.

This chain uses TRBV11-3 with TRBJ2-3, with 11 bases fitting TRBD2. The length of the CDR3 is 15 residues. Trimming at V came to 6 bases and at J to 1 base, leaving 3 bases not matched to a gene. Germline V gene lookup returns CDR1 SGHNT and CDR2 YENEEA. The CDR3 protein is CASSRTSGRTDTQYF. The CDR3 DNA is TGTGCCAGCAGTCGGACTAGCGGGCGCACAGATACGCAGTATTTT.

The chain employs TRBV11-2 and TRBJ2-2; the match to TRBD2 covers 7 bases. Germline values: CDR1 SGHAT, CDR2 FQNNGV. Germline trimming cut 5 bases from V and 5 bases from J; bases unmatched to any gene: 5. CDR3 length: 14 amino acids. This CDR3 reads CASSPGRATGELFF. CDR3 nucleotide sequence: TGTGCCAGCAGCCCTGGGAGGGCAACCGGGGAGCTGTTTTTT. The whole variable domain, remainder taken from reference TRBV11-2 and TRBJ2-2, is EAGVAQSPRYKIIEKRQSVAFWCNPISGHATLYWYQQILGQGPKLLIQFQNNGVVDDSQLPKDRFSAERLKGVDSTLKIQPAKLEDSAVYLCASSPGRATGELFFGEGSRLTVL.

The chain couples TRBV7-9 to TRBJ1-2; a possible D gene is TRBD1 (6 bases). The CDR3 loop spans 13 amino acids. Looked up from germline, CDR1 is SEHNR and CDR2 is FQNEAQ (reference sequence). V was shortened by 6 bases and J by 1 base, with 9 bases between the two germline ends. The chain's CDR3 is CASRQDSNYGYTF. CDR3 bases: TGTGCCAGCAGACAGGACAGTAACTATGGCTACACCTTC.

The rearrangement joins TRBV19 to TRBJ1-2; TRBD1 matches at 7 bases. After removal of 5 bases from V and 8 bases from J, the junction contained 8 bases not matched to a gene. The V gene's germline CDR1 is LNHDA and CDR2 SQIVND (reference sequence). This CDR3 contains 13 residues. The CDR3, as DNA: TGTGCCAGTAGTCCAGACAGGGCTCGGGGCTACACCTTC. As protein: CASSPDRARGYTF.

The CDR3 loop is CASSTRDIGSNQPQHF. DNA for the CDR3: TGTGCCAGTAGTACCCGGGACATTGGTAGCAATCAGCCCCAGCATTTT. The rearrangement links TRBV19 to TRBJ1-5; TRBD1 is a possible D gene (6 bases). The CDR3 sequence is 16 residues long. The germline CDR1 and CDR2 sequences are LNHDA and SQIVND (reference sequence). V was cut by 4 bases and J by 0 bases, with 13 bases left in between.

The CDR3: CAWSVAQGFTEAFF. The CDR3 coding sequence is TGTGCCTGGAGTGTGGCACAGGGGTTTACAGAAGCTTTCTTT. The chain links TRBV30 to TRBJ1-1, with 7 bases aligning to TRBD1. Germline-derived CDR1 and CDR2 are GTSNPN and SVGIG (reference sequence). After removal of 0 bases from V and 8 bases from J, the junction contained 9 bases not matched to a gene. The CDR3 length is 14 residues.

V is TRBV3-1 (or the pseudogene TRBV3-2) and J is TRBJ1-1; a weak D match, TRBD1 (5 bases). Germline V gives CDR1 LGHDT, CDR2 YNNKEL (reference sequence). V dropped 1 base and J dropped 8 bases, with 8 bases sitting between them. This CDR3 comprises 12 residues. The CDR3 spells CASSQGGLEAFF. In nucleotides, the CDR3 is TGTGCCAGCAGCCAAGGGGGCCTCGAAGCTTTCTTT.

V usage is TRBV12-3 or TRBV12-4 and J usage is TRBJ1-1; D not certain. This CDR3 spans 12 amino acids. V was cut by 8 bases and J by 5 bases, with 12 bases left in between. The CDR3 region has the DNA TGTGCCAGCCGCCGGGGAGGGACTGAAGCTTTCTTT. As protein: CASRRGGTEAFF.

The chain links TRBV16 to TRBJ1-1; 8 bases agree with TRBD1. Germline CDR1 reads KGHSY; CDR2 reads FQNENV. The CDR3 is 16 residues long. The V gene end was trimmed by 0 bases and the J gene end by 1 base; junction bases not matched to a gene: 4. The CDR3 sequence: CASSQSTGAGNTEAFF. The CDR3 DNA follows: TGTGCCAGCAGCCAATCGACAGGGGCTGGGAACACTGAAGCTTTCTTT.

This clone was counted only a few times. The rearrangement links TRBV12-3 or TRBV12-4 to TRBJ2-1; D remains unclear. CDR3 length: 13 amino acids. Trimming cost V 3 bases and J 5 bases, with 8 bases left between them. CDR3 sequence reads: CASSLGQNNEQFF. The CDR3 DNA reads TGTGCCAGCAGTTTGGGCCAGAACAATGAGCAGTTCTTC.

V is TRBV23-1 and J is TRBJ1-5; TRBD1 aligns across 9 bases. TRBV23-1 is an open reading frame, and its role is uncertain. Unmatched junction bases numbered 15, after V lost 3 bases and J lost 0 bases. The CDR3 extends over 20 amino acids. The CDR3 spells CASSHTLFTGTGHSNQPQHF. In DNA form, the CDR3 reads TGCGCCAGCAGTCACACCCTATTCACCGGGACAGGGCATAGCAATCAGCCCCAGCATTTT.

V is TRBV27 and J is TRBJ2-2; possible D gene TRBD1, 6 bases. This CDR3 is 14 amino acids long. V was cut by 0 bases and J by 7 bases, with 9 bases left in between. Per the germline V gene, CDR1 is MNHEY and CDR2 is SMNVEV (reference sequence). CDR3 coding DNA: TGTGCCAGCAGTTTATCACAGGGAGTCGGGGAGCTGTTTTTT. It specifies CASSLSQGVGELFF.

This clone was counted a few times. The V and J genes are TRBV2 and TRBJ2-3; tentatively, D is TRBD2 (6 bases). V gave up 6 bases and J gave up 3 bases, with 13 bases separating them. The length of the CDR3 is 14 residues. Germline V gene lookup returns CDR1 SNHLY and CDR2 FYNNEI. In DNA form, the CDR3 reads TGTGCCAGCAGGGAGGGGTCATTTACAGATACGCAGTATTTT. Translation gives CASREGSFTDTQYF.

The rearrangement joins TRBV2 to TRBJ1-1, with a possible D match to TRBD1 (5 bases). Germline lookup yields CDR1 SNHLY and CDR2 FYNNEI. Trimming left V 3 bases short and J 0 bases short, with 14 bases between. This CDR3 has 16 residues. The CDR3 loop is CASSEDGGRVNTEAFF. CDR3 nucleotide sequence: TGTGCCAGCAGTGAGGATGGTGGCAGGGTGAACACTGAAGCTTTCTTT.

The chain links TRBV9 to TRBJ2-2; 12 bases are shared with TRBD2. Germline CDR1 SGDLS, CDR2 YYNGEE. This CDR3 is built from 16 residues. After removal of 4 bases from V and 4 bases from J, the junction contained 5 bases not matched to a gene. CDR3 protein: CASSLRLAGVTGELFF. In nucleotides, the CDR3 is TGTGCCAGCAGCCTACGACTAGCGGGGGTCACCGGGGAGCTGTTTTTT.

The CDR3 region is CASSLPGTGRMTDTQYF. The CDR3, as DNA: TGTGCCAGCAGCCTCCCCGGGACAGGGAGAATGACAGATACGCAGTATTTT. The chain joins TRBV11-2 to TRBJ2-3; 9 bases align to TRBD1. The CDR3 is 17 amino acids. The junction had 12 bases not matched to a gene; V was cut back by 5 bases and J by 3 bases. Germline CDR1 reads SGHAT; CDR2 reads FQNNGV.

The rearrangement joins TRBV6-5 to TRBJ1-1; TRBD1 matches at 8 bases. Germline CDR1 reads MNHEY; CDR2 reads SVGAGI. CDR3 length: 14 amino acids. Trimming removed 6 bases from V and 3 bases from J; junction bases left unmatched: 6. CDR3 in amino acids: CASSRDRWDTEAFF. CDR3 nucleotides: TGTGCCAGCAGCCGGGACAGGTGGGACACTGAAGCTTTCTTT.

This chain connects TRBV4-1 to TRBJ1-2, with TRBD1 as a possible D gene (5 bases). Trimming pared 4 bases from V and 4 bases from J, leaving 16 bases between. This CDR3 comprises 15 residues. Germline V gene data show CDR1 as MGHRA and CDR2 as YSYEKL. CDR3 nucleotides: TGCGCCAGCAGCCCCACCGGACCGACAGCCTATGGCTACACCTTC. This codes for CASSPTGPTAYGYTF.

This chain connects TRBV15 to TRBJ2-5, with 9 bases fitting TRBD1. The CDR3 runs 16 residues. Germline V gene sequence: CDR1 LNHNV, CDR2 YYDKDF (reference sequence). Trimming took 1 base from V and 5 from J; bases not matched to a gene: 8. CDR3 region: CATSRVATGGYETQYF. The DNA of the CDR3 is TGTGCCACCAGCAGAGTGGCGACAGGGGGATATGAGACCCAGTACTTC.

The rearrangement links TRBV3-1 (or the pseudogene TRBV3-2) to TRBJ2-5, with TRBD2 matching 11 bases. The CDR3 is 14 amino acids. The trim removed 1 base at V and 5 bases at J, leaving 0 bases unmatched. CDR1 and CDR2 (germline): LGHDT, YNNKEL (reference sequence). The CDR3, as DNA: TGTGCCAGCAGCCAAGGGACTAGCGGGGAGACCCAGTACTTC. As protein: CASSQGTSGETQYF.

The CDR3 region has the DNA TGTGCCAGCAGCCAAGGTTTGGTAGCTGGAAACACCATATATTTT. Translation: CASSQGLVAGNTIYF. This chain joins TRBV3-1 (or the pseudogene TRBV3-2) and TRBJ1-3; D remains unclear. The CDR3 loop spans 15 amino acids. CDR1 is LGHDT and CDR2 is YNNKEL in the germline V gene (reference sequence). The V end lost 1 base, the J end lost 2 bases, and 9 bases lay between the germline ends.

The CDR3, as DNA: TGTGCCAGCAGCCCCCAAGGGGCCGGATGGGAGACCCAGTACTTC. Its protein product is CASSPQGAGWETQYF. The V and J genes are TRBV28 and TRBJ2-5, with D perhaps matching TRBD1 (5 bases). The V gene lost 6 bases and the J gene lost 5 bases, with 19 bases spanning the gap. Germline V gene data show CDR1 as MDHEN and CDR2 as SYDVKM. The CDR3 is 15 residues long.

J is TRBJ1-4 and V is TRBV4-2; the match to TRBD1 covers 11 bases. From germline, CDR1 is LGHNA and CDR2 YNFKEQ. Trimming removed 4 bases from V and 7 bases from J; junction bases left unmatched: 11. The CDR3 length is 17 residues. The CDR3 DNA is TGTGCCAGCAGCCGAAGAAATGCCGGGACAGGGGGTGAAAAACTGTTTTTT. This encodes CASSRRNAGTGGEKLFF.

The count of this clone is one. This chain links TRBV18 with TRBJ1-2; TRBD1 matches 8 bases. The germline gives CDR1 KGHSH, CDR2 LQKENI. V was clipped by 3 bases and J by 8 bases; unmatched bases: 11. This CDR3 has 15 residues. CDR3 in amino acids: CASSPITTGERGYTF. DNA for the CDR3: TGTGCCAGCTCACCGATCACGACAGGGGAGCGGGGCTACACCTTC. The full variable domain, in which reference TRBV18 and TRBJ1-2 provide the parts outside the CDR3, is NAGVMQNPRHLVRRRGQEARLRCSPMKGHSHVYWYRQLPEEGLKFMVYLQKENIIDESGMPKERFSAEFPKEGPSILRIQQVVRGDSAAYFCASSPITTGERGYTFGSGTRLTVV.

V and J are TRBV4-1 and TRBJ2-2; 7 bases match TRBD1. Trimming cost V 4 bases and J 7 bases; bases outside gene matches: 6. This CDR3 has 14 residues. Germline-derived CDR1 and CDR2 are MGHRA and YSYEKL. This chain's CDR3 is CASSPEYRGGELFF. The CDR3, as DNA: TGCGCCAGCAGCCCAGAATACAGGGGCGGGGAGCTGTTTTTT.

The sample holds one count of this clone. CDR3 nucleotide sequence: TGTGCCTGGAGTGTAGGACTAGCGGCCAATGAGCAGTTCTTC. Its protein product is CAWSVGLAANEQFF. The V and J genes are TRBV30 and TRBJ2-1; 10 nucleotides agree with TRBD2. Germline V CDR1 and CDR2: GTSNPN, SVGIG (reference sequence). The V and J ends lost 0 bases and 6 bases, in that order; junction bases with no gene match: 2. CDR3 length: 14 amino acids. Looking up the rest from reference TRBV30 and TRBJ2-1 gives the full variable domain: SQTIHQWPATLVQPVGSPLSLECTVEGTSNPNLYWYRQAAGRGLQLLFYSVGIGQISSEVPQNLSASRPQDRQFILSSKKLLLSDSGFYLCAWSVGLAANEQFFGPGTRLTVL.